This section outlines one TCR beta chain sequence together with its context. Antigen specificity is unknown. A read error is the likely source, as a far larger clone sits one nucleotide away. This sample stems from a study of regulatory T cells in long-lasting Graves disease. Assembly of TCR beta libraries relied on iRepertoire HTBI primers together with Arm-PCR of CDR3 regions. TCRdb re-called the multiplex PCR reads with MiXCR, one entry per CDR3 protein. The table lists 300,000 to 350,000 distinct CDR3 sequences, less than 20% of them singletons. General study findings and limits: Persistent cases of Graves' showed reduced TCR diversity relative to newly diagnosed patients. The number of shared public clonotypes was higher in persistent patients (about 3,000) than new patients (more than 850).

Time point indicated: persistent/refractory GD, antithyroid drugs over 5 years with positive TRAb. Making the TCR library involved RNA that had been extracted from PBMCs. In Xi'an, China, an endocrinology department was the source of patients. This clonotype originated in a female donor with Graves disease. Sequencing used peripheral blood mononuclear cells (PBMCs), obtained when the disease was refractory, from a patient treated with antithyroid drugs.

The CDR3 loop is CASSLGQSSYSSPLHF. As DNA, the CDR3 is TGTGCCAGCAGCTTGGGACAGTCCTCCTATAGTTCACCCCTCCACTTT. This chain links TRBV7-8 with TRBJ1-6; 7 positions agree with TRBD1. Germline CDR1 SGHVS, CDR2 FQNEAQ. The CDR3 is 16 residues long.